These 18 T cell receptor beta chains were sequenced from one sample in a study of long-term antiretroviral therapy in people with HIV. They ran version v3.0 of the immunoSEQ assay at survey level. The protocol was immunoSEQ multiplex PCR, while the TCRdb copy is restricted to in-frame clones and leaves out a portion. This table has 26,000 or so clones, about four fifths appearing once. Sample: unsorted PBMCs, taken 3 years after starting antiretroviral therapy. Receptor source: a man aged 18-30 years with HIV.

The chain recombines TRBV7-8 with TRBJ2-7, with TRBD1 identical over 7 bases. The V segment lost 0 bases and the J segment 0 bases; nucleotides outside the gene matches: 11. CDR1 is SGHVS and CDR2 is FQNEAQ in the germline V gene. The CDR3 totals 18 residues. CDR3 sequence reads: CASSLAIFPGQSSYEQYF. CDR3 sequence (DNA): TGTGCCAGCAGCTTAGCAATTTTTCCGGGACAGAGCTCCTACGAGCAGTACTTC.

This clone was counted once. The chain couples TRBV29-1 to TRBJ2-3; 8 bases agree with TRBD2. Trimming took 7 bases from V and 1 from J; bases not matched to a gene: 7. CDR3 length equals 14 residues. From germline, CDR1 is SQVTM and CDR2 ANQGSEA. The CDR3 loop reads CSAVGTRRTDTQYF. CDR3 nucleotides: TGCAGCGCTGTCGGGACTAGGCGCACAGATACGCAGTATTTT.

The chain employs TRBV5-4 and TRBJ2-1; 11 bases are shared with TRBD2. The CDR3 has 15 amino acids. Germline V gene sequence: CDR1 SGHNT, CDR2 YYREEE (reference sequence). Trimming removed 1 base from V and 7 bases from J; junction bases left unmatched: 4. The CDR3 nucleotides read TGTGCCAGCAGCTTGATAGCGGGGGGGCAAAATGAGCAGTTCTTC. Its protein is CASSLIAGGQNEQFF. The full variable domain, rest sourced from reference TRBV5-4 and TRBJ2-1, is ETGVTQSPTHLIKTRGQQVTLRCSSQSGHNTVSWYQQALGQGPQFIFQYYREEENGRGNFPPRFSGLQFPNYSSELNVNALELDDSALYLCASSLIAGGQNEQFFGPGTRLTVL.

The genes are TRBV10-3 and TRBJ1-1; D remains unclear. The CDR3 totals 15 residues. V lost 0 bases, J lost 3 bases, and 11 bases lay in between. Germline loops: CDR1 ENHRY, CDR2 SYGVKD. CDR3 amino acids: CAISESLGVDTEAFF. As DNA, the CDR3 is TGTGCCATCAGTGAGTCATTGGGCGTGGACACTGAAGCTTTCTTT.

The genes are TRBV27 and TRBJ1-2; the match to TRBD1 covers 10 bases. This CDR3 has 15 amino acids. J gave up 8 bases and V 6 bases, and 12 bases lay outside the gene matches. Germline V gene sequence: CDR1 MNHEY, CDR2 SMNVEV (reference sequence). CDR3 bases: TGTGCCAGCAGATCGACCGGGACAGGGGAACGAGGCTACACCTTC. Translated: CASRSTGTGERGYTF.

The rearrangement joins TRBV5-4 to TRBJ1-2, with 10 bases matching TRBD1. Germline V gene sequence: CDR1 SGHNT, CDR2 YYREEE (reference sequence). The CDR3 has 14 amino acids. V lost 4 bases and J lost 8; bases outside the gene matches: 8. CDR3: CASSLTGGAYGYTF. The DNA for the CDR3 is TGTGCCAGCAGCCTGACAGGGGGCGCTTACGGCTACACCTTC.

V and J are TRBV5-1 and TRBJ2-3; 12 bases map to TRBD2. V gave up 1 base and J gave up 5 bases; unmatched junction bases: 5. The CDR3 length is 16 residues. Looked up from germline, CDR1 is SGHRS and CDR2 is YFSETQ. The CDR3 loop is CASSLSSGGAGDTQYF. The CDR3 bases are TGCGCCAGCAGCTTGTCTAGCGGGGGGGCGGGAGATACGCAGTATTTT.

This rearrangement joins TRBV9 to TRBJ2-3, with D possibly TRBD1 on 5 matching bases. CDR1 is SGDLS, CDR2 YYNGEE, per germline. The CDR3 is 14 residues long. V dropped 0 bases and J dropped 5 bases, with 10 bases sitting between them. CDR3 in amino acids: CASSVEGVGDTQYF. CDR3 nucleotide sequence: TGTGCCAGCAGCGTAGAAGGGGTAGGAGATACGCAGTATTTT.

The V gene is TRBV5-1, the J gene TRBJ2-5; the match to TRBD2 covers 7 bases. This CDR3 comprises 14 residues. CDR1 SGHRS and CDR2 YFSETQ come from the germline V gene. J gave up 1 base and V 5 bases, and 5 bases lay outside the gene matches. In DNA form, the CDR3 reads TGCGCCAGCAGTGTCGGGGGGACCCAAGAGACCCAGTACTTC. Its protein product is CASSVGGTQETQYF. Looking up the rest from reference TRBV5-1 and TRBJ2-5 gives the full variable domain: KAGVTQTPRYLIKTRGQQVTLSCSPISGHRSVSWYQQTPGQGLQFLFEYFSETQRNKGNFPGRFSGRQFSNSRSEMNVSTLELGDSALYLCASSVGGTQETQYFGPGTRLLVL.

The chain combines TRBV6-1 with TRBJ1-6; D not certain. The CDR3 loop spans 15 amino acids. Germline assignment: CDR1 MNHNS and CDR2 SASEGT. Trimming shortened V by 0 bases and J by 7 bases, and 10 bases separated the two germline ends. The CDR3 nucleotides are TGTGCCAGCAGTGAAGCGAACGGAAGAAATTCACCCCTCCACTTT. It yields the protein CASSEANGRNSPLHF.

V usage is TRBV5-1 and J usage is TRBJ1-2, with a weak D call TRBD1 (5 bases). Germline values: CDR1 SGHRS, CDR2 YFSETQ. Trimming stripped 4 bases from V and 7 bases from J, with 17 bases between. The CDR3 extends over 14 amino acids. The CDR3, as DNA: TGCGCCAGCAGCCCTGGGGCCATCTCGAGTGGCTACACCTTC. Translation: CASSPGAISSGYTF.

This rearrangement joins TRBV27 to TRBJ1-4; TRBD1 is a possible D gene (6 bases). The CDR3 sequence is 13 residues long. Trimming stripped 8 bases from V and 4 bases from J, with 11 bases between. Per the germline V gene, CDR1 is MNHEY and CDR2 is SMNVEV (reference sequence). The DNA of the CDR3 is TGTGCCAGCCTGGGACAAAATAATGAAAAACTGTTTTTT. This codes for CASLGQNNEKLFF.

CDR3 protein: CAISESGPYTF. CDR3 nucleotides: TGTGCCATCAGTGAGTCGGGACCCTACACCTTC. V gene TRBV10-3 combines with J gene TRBJ1-2, with D tentatively TRBD1 (5 bases). This CDR3 has 11 residues. Germline V gene data show CDR1 as ENHRY and CDR2 as SYGVKD. The V end was cut by 0 bases, the J end by 10 bases, with 6 bases between.

The rearrangement uses TRBV27 and TRBJ2-7; D tentatively fits TRBD1 or TRBD2 (6 bases each). This CDR3 spans 16 amino acids. V was pared by 7 bases and J by 4 bases, with 23 bases between. The germline gives CDR1 MNHEY, CDR2 SMNVEV (reference sequence). CDR3 region: CASKPGPGSGAYEQYF. DNA for the CDR3: TGTGCCAGCAAACCCGGACCGGGTTCGGGGGCTTACGAGCAGTACTTC.

The chain couples TRBV5-1 to TRBJ2-1; either TRBD1 or TRBD2 may fit D (5 bases each). With 4 bases removed from V and 6 bases from J, the gap between germline ends came to 14 bases. Germline CDR1 and CDR2: SGHRS and YFSETQ. CDR3 size: 14 residues. CDR3 region: CASSAGRVFNEQFF. The CDR3 nucleotides are TGCGCCAGCAGCGCGGGCAGGGTGTTCAATGAGCAGTTCTTC. The full variable domain, rest sourced from reference TRBV5-1 and TRBJ2-1, is KAGVTQTPRYLIKTRGQQVTLSCSPISGHRSVSWYQQTPGQGLQFLFEYFSETQRNKGNFPGRFSGRQFSNSRSEMNVSTLELGDSALYLCASSAGRVFNEQFFGPGTRLTVL.

This sequence joins TRBV9 and TRBJ2-1, with 9 bases aligning to TRBD1. This CDR3 comprises 15 residues. V was clipped by 4 bases and J by 5 bases; unmatched bases: 7. CDR1 SGDLS and CDR2 YYNGEE come from the germline V gene. Written as DNA, the CDR3 is TGTGCCAGCAGCCTGACCGGGACAGGGAACAATGAGCAGTTCTTC. Translating it yields CASSLTGTGNNEQFF.

V and J are TRBV19 and TRBJ1-5; D gene ambiguous. The CDR3 runs 14 residues. V lost 6 bases, J lost 3 bases, and 12 bases lay in between. The germline CDR1 and CDR2 sequences are LNHDA and SQIVND (reference sequence). The CDR3 reads CASSRTGFNQPQHF. CDR3 nucleotides: TGTGCCAGTAGCAGGACCGGATTCAATCAGCCCCAGCATTTT.

The chain combines TRBV28 with TRBJ2-7; a possible D gene is TRBD2 (5 bases). In germline, CDR1 is MDHEN, CDR2 SYDVKM. V was shortened by 6 bases and J by 2 bases, with 11 bases between the two germline ends. The CDR3 loop spans 13 amino acids. The CDR3: CASSLDGTYEQYF. For the CDR3, the DNA is TGTGCCAGCAGCTTAGACGGGACCTACGAGCAGTACTTC.